The 12 T cell receptor beta chains below all came from one sample that was sequenced in a study of PD-L1 blockade in urothelial cancer. Repertoires were generated with immunoSEQ multiplex PCR, while TCRdb's copy carries only in-frame clones and drops some. The sample has 85,000 to 130,000 clones; about 89% are singletons. The material was PBMCs, obtained around atezolizumab (anti-PD-L1) treatment. These receptors were collected from an elderly woman with urothelial cancer.

The chain couples TRBV27 to TRBJ2-3, with 7 bases matching TRBD2. CDR3 length: 15 residues. Germline V gene sequence: CDR1 MNHEY, CDR2 SMNVEV (reference sequence). V was pared by 5 bases and J by 0 bases, with 5 bases of the junction left unmatched. The CDR3 region has the DNA TGTGCCAGCAGTCCGCGGACTAGAAGCACAGATACGCAGTATTTT. It is translated as CASSPRTRSTDTQYF.

The rearrangement links TRBV18 to TRBJ1-2, with 7 bases identical to TRBD1. CDR3 length: 14 amino acids. Germline V lookup: CDR1 KGHSH, CDR2 LQKENI. V shed 3 bases and J 7 bases; nucleotides not matched to a gene: 8. The CDR3 loop reads CASSPTGTDFGYTF. The CDR3 bases are TGTGCCAGCTCACCTACCGGGACAGACTTTGGCTACACCTTC.

This clone has only one observation. The chain joins TRBV7-9 to TRBJ2-2; the D gene is possibly TRBD2 (5 bases). This CDR3 spans 15 amino acids. CDR1 is SEHNR, CDR2 FQNEAQ, per germline (reference sequence). Trimming shortened V by 5 bases and J by 1 base, and 11 bases separated the two germline ends. CDR3: CASSEGGGNTGELFF. Written as DNA, the CDR3 is TGTGCCAGCAGCGAAGGAGGTGGGAACACCGGGGAGCTGTTTTTT. Looking up the rest from reference TRBV7-9 and TRBJ2-2 gives the full variable domain: DTGVSQNPRHKITKRGQNVTFRCDPISEHNRLYWYRQTLGQGPEFLTYFQNEAQLEKSRLLSDRFSAERPKGSFSTLEIQRTEQGDSAMYLCASSEGGGNTGELFFGEGSRLTVL.

In the case of this clone: Other DNA variants within this sample encode the same CDR3. V gene TRBV28 combines with J gene TRBJ1-1, with D possibly TRBD1 on 6 matching bases. Germline lookup yields CDR1 MDHEN and CDR2 SYDVKM. Trimming stripped 5 bases from V and 5 bases from J, with 9 bases between. CDR3 size: 12 residues. This chain's CDR3 is CASSLRGTEAFF. Here the CDR3 DNA reads TGTGCCAGCAGTCTCAGGGGAACTGAAGCTTTCTTT.

This chain's CDR3 is CASSFQSGRSYEQYF. As DNA, the CDR3 is TGTGCCAGCAGTTTTCAAAGTGGCCGATCCTACGAGCAGTACTTC. This chain links TRBV28 with TRBJ2-7; D is uncertain. Deletions cut 3 bases from V and 1 base from J, with 13 bases between. Per the germline V gene, CDR1 is MDHEN and CDR2 is SYDVKM. CDR3 length: 15 residues.

The chain carries TRBV5-5 and TRBJ2-5, with TRBD2 identical over 7 bases. Germline loops: CDR1 SGHKS, CDR2 YYEKEE (reference sequence). Unmatched junction bases numbered 6, after V lost 5 bases and J lost 2 bases. The CDR3 length is 14 residues. The DNA for the CDR3 is TGTGCCAGCAGTTTACTAGCGCCTCAAGAGACCCAGTACTTC. Encoded protein: CASSLLAPQETQYF.

The CDR3 coding sequence is TGTGCCAGCAGGCCTTCGGGCGGGAGAAGTACGCAGTATTTT. This encodes CASRPSGGRSTQYF. This rearrangement joins TRBV27 to TRBJ2-3; TRBD2 matches at 7 bases. Per germline, CDR1 MNHEY and CDR2 SMNVEV (reference sequence). The CDR3 extends over 14 amino acids. V lost 6 bases, J lost 8 bases, and 11 bases stayed unmatched.

The genes are TRBV28 and TRBJ2-7; the D gene is possibly TRBD2 (5 bases). V gave up 1 base and J gave up 2 bases, with 12 bases separating them. The CDR3 is 15 residues long. From germline, CDR1 is MDHEN and CDR2 SYDVKM. The CDR3 sequence is CASSLSRGGTYEQYF. The CDR3 DNA sequence: TGTGCCAGCAGTTTATCACGAGGAGGCACCTACGAGCAGTACTTC.

J is TRBJ2-1 and V is TRBV27; 11 bases line up with TRBD1. Looked up from germline, CDR1 is MNHEY and CDR2 is SMNVEV (reference sequence). Trimming took 8 bases from V and 8 from J; bases not matched to a gene: 26. CDR3 length: 20 residues. CDR3 region: CASLARTGGFATSASDEQFF. As DNA, the CDR3 is TGTGCCAGCCTTGCCCGGACAGGGGGCTTCGCGACTAGCGCCTCGGATGAGCAGTTCTTC.

The rearrangement joins TRBV15 to TRBJ2-1; 7 bases agree with TRBD2. The CDR3 has 14 residues. CDR1 and CDR2 (germline): LNHNV, YYDKDF (reference sequence). J gave up 5 bases and V 3 bases, and 4 bases lay outside the gene matches. CDR3 sequence reads: CATSRDGGNNEQFF. The CDR3 nucleotides are TGTGCCACCAGCAGGGACGGGGGGAACAATGAGCAGTTCTTC.

The J gene is TRBJ1-5, the V gene TRBV25-1, with 7 bases fitting TRBD1. The junction had 3 bases not matched to a gene; V was cut back by 6 bases and J by 4 bases. CDR3 length: 13 amino acids. Germline V CDR1 and CDR2: MGHDK, SYGVNS. This chain's CDR3 is CASSPGGNQPQHF. In DNA form, the CDR3 reads TGTGCCAGCAGCCCAGGGGGAAATCAGCCCCAGCATTTT.

V and J are TRBV6-1 and TRBJ2-5; D is perhaps TRBD1 (5 bases). The CDR3 contains 15 residues. CDR1 and CDR2 (germline): MNHNS, SASEGT. The germline V and J ends were trimmed by 5 bases and 4 bases, with 17 bases remaining between them. In nucleotides, the CDR3 is TGTGCCAGCAGTATAGAAACAGGTAGAGGAGAGACCCAGTACTTC. Its translation: CASSIETGRGETQYF.